This T cell receptor (beta chain) was documented in a study of blood T cell repertoires in COVID-19. Study-level background: The analysed material was cDNA or gDNA that came from T cells, B-cell-depleted T cells, or PBMCs.

The germline V gene encodes CDR1 SQVTM and CDR2 ANQGSEA. V lost 3 bases and J 2 bases, leaving 8 bases between the germline ends. CDR3 length equals 13 residues. Sequenced by immunoSEQ multiplex PCR; TCRdb stores in-frame clones only, minus some. Among 50,000 to 70,000 clones listed, about 90% were seen once. The V call is TRBV29-1, the J call TRBJ1-3, with TRBD1 as a possible D gene (5 bases). This receptor was obtained from a man between 60 and 75 years old with acute or convalescent COVID-19. The material sequenced was peripheral blood. CDR3 sequence: CSVEGGAGNTIYF. The CDR3 bases are TGCAGCGTTGAGGGGGGGGCTGGAAACACCATATATTTT.